The 8 T cell receptor beta chains in this list originate from one sample, sequenced in a study of T cell responses to AZD1222 COVID-19 vaccine. This table comes from immunoSEQ multiplex PCR, and its TCRdb copy is limited to in-frame clones, with some not included. The repertoire holds about 150,000 clones, approximately 91% seen once, with roughly 3.8% in the top ten. The material sequenced was peripheral blood, taken 28 days after the second AZD1222 dose. The receptors here all came from an adult who received the AZD1222 COVID-19 vaccine.

This rearrangement joins TRBV18 to TRBJ1-2, with no clear D. Trimming removed 5 bases from V and 8 bases from J, with 9 bases in between. The germline V gene has CDR1 KGHSH and CDR2 LQKENI. The CDR3 runs 11 residues. The chain's CDR3 is CASSAKQGYTF. The DNA for the CDR3 is TGTGCCAGCTCAGCTAAACAGGGCTACACCTTC.

The chain couples TRBV3-1 (or the pseudogene TRBV3-2) to TRBJ1-5; D not resolved. The germline V gene has CDR1 LGHDT and CDR2 YNNKEL (reference sequence). Trimming pared 0 bases from V and 1 base from J, leaving 7 bases between. CDR3 length: 15 amino acids. CDR3 sequence reads: CASSQEVGSNQPQHF. As DNA, the CDR3 is TGTGCCAGCAGCCAAGAGGTGGGGAGCAATCAGCCCCAGCATTTT.

DNA for the CDR3: TGTGCCAGCAGTTTCTGGACTAGCGGGGGGGAGACCCAGTACTTC. This codes for CASSFWTSGGETQYF. The V call is TRBV27, the J call TRBJ2-5; TRBD2 matches 14 bases. CDR3 length equals 15 residues. The V gene's germline CDR1 is MNHEY and CDR2 SMNVEV (reference sequence). The junction had 2 bases not matched to a gene; V was cut back by 3 bases and J by 5 bases.

The rearrangement uses TRBV4-1 and TRBJ2-5; tentative D call: TRBD1 (5 bases). The CDR3 has 17 residues. V lost 0 bases and J 1 base, leaving 15 bases between the germline ends. CDR1 MGHRA and CDR2 YSYEKL come from the germline V gene. The CDR3 DNA sequence: TGCGCCAGCAGCCAAGATCATCTAGGGGCCCCCCAAGAGACCCAGTACTTC. Its translation: CASSQDHLGAPQETQYF.

This clone has only one observation. The chain couples TRBV3-1 (or the pseudogene TRBV3-2) to TRBJ2-4; D remains unclear. The germline CDR1 and CDR2 sequences are LGHDT and YNNKEL (reference sequence). The length of the CDR3 is 15 residues. The V and J ends lost 1 base and 8 bases respectively, with 15 bases between them. CDR3 sequence reads: CASSQAPEVWDIQYF. The CDR3 nucleotides are TGTGCCAGCAGCCAAGCCCCCGAAGTGTGGGACATTCAGTACTTC.

The chain links TRBV12-5 to TRBJ1-1; the match to TRBD1 covers 9 bases. Per germline, CDR1 LGHNT and CDR2 FRNRAP. The CDR3 consists of 21 residues. The junction had 20 bases not matched to a gene; V was cut back by 3 bases and J by 0 bases. The CDR3 nucleotides read TGTGCTAGTGGTTTTTTCATTCGGGACAGGGAACGGCAAGCAGTGAACACTGAAGCTTTCTTT. It codes for CASGFFIRDRERQAVNTEAFF.

The chain carries TRBV11-2 and TRBJ2-7; 9 positions match TRBD2. The CDR3 is made up of 16 amino acids. The germline gives CDR1 SGHAT, CDR2 FQNNGV. V lost 4 bases to trimming and J lost 7 bases; unmatched junction nucleotides: 14. The CDR3 is CASSSQGVAGVGEQYF. The CDR3 DNA follows: TGTGCCAGCAGCTCCCAGGGGGTAGCGGGAGTGGGGGAGCAGTACTTC.

The chain employs TRBV25-1 and TRBJ1-2; 9 bases line up with TRBD1. J was trimmed by 0 bases and V by 11 bases; bases with no gene match: 7. Germline CDR1 MGHDK, CDR2 SYGVNS. The CDR3 loop spans 14 amino acids. The CDR3 protein is CAAVGTGTNYGYTF. CDR3 nucleotides: TGTGCCGCAGTAGGGACAGGGACTAACTATGGCTACACCTTC.